The present T cell receptor (beta chain) was sequenced within a study of neoadjuvant anti-PD-1 for oral cavity cancer. As for the study in general: Non-progressing patients received a fourth nivolumab dose near day 43, then surgery on days 50-56.

The CDR3 extends over 16 amino acids. Trimming took 0 bases from V and 0 from J; bases not matched to a gene: 3. Germline V gene lookup returns CDR1 SGHAT and CDR2 FQNNGV. TCRdb keeps only in-frame clones here, not all; method: immunoSEQ multiplex PCR. The data show about 16,000 clones, about three quarters seen once. The clonotype originates from a person between 40 and 85 years old with oral cavity squamous cell carcinoma. The chain carries TRBV11-2 and TRBJ2-7, with 9 bases fitting TRBD2. The sequences come from PBMCs, collected before nivolumab (anti-PD-1) treatment. The CDR3 protein is CASSLDGTSLSYEQYF. The CDR3 region has the DNA TGTGCCAGCAGCTTAGATGGGACTAGCCTCTCCTACGAGCAGTACTTC.